This T cell receptor (beta chain) was retrieved from a study of OX40 agonist ivuxolimab in advanced cancers. Study-wide background: Ivuxolimab is a fully human IgG2 antibody that activates OX40 (CD134).

Blood got drawn at baseline, again on cycle 4 day 1, and then on cycle 7 day 1. Of note for this clone: Its antigen is not identified.

Repertoires were generated with immunoSEQ multiplex PCR, while TCRdb's copy carries only in-frame clones and drops some. The data hold 81,000 or so clones, with 85% to 90% observed a single time. Study conclusions and caveats: Fewer expanded clones were found on average in CD4+ than in CD8+ T cells. The specificity for antigen of the expanded peripheral T cells was not determined.

Germline V lookup: CDR1 SEHNR, CDR2 FQNEAQ (reference sequence). V gave up 6 bases and J gave up 3 bases, with 14 bases separating them. The CDR3 consists of 14 residues. This TCR came from an adult with an advanced solid tumor such as melanoma, head and neck, liver or kidney cancer. This sequence joins TRBV7-9 and TRBJ2-5, with D tentatively TRBD1 (7 bases). The material sequenced was CD4+ or CD8+ T cells sorted from blood, taken in a trial of the OX40 agonist ivuxolimab. The CDR3 region is CASRQGRHEETQYF. CDR3 bases: TGTGCCAGCAGACAGGGGAGGCACGAAGAGACCCAGTACTTC. Full variable domain (remainder filled in from reference TRBV7-9 and TRBJ2-5): DTGVSQNPRHKITKRGQNVTFRCDPISEHNRLYWYRQTLGQGPEFLTYFQNEAQLEKSRLLSDRFSAERPKGSFSTLEIQRTEQGDSAMYLCASRQGRHEETQYFGPGTRLLVL.